This note documents a single T cell receptor beta chain sequence. It has no known antigen specificity. No quality values exist for individual bases; no much larger clone is one base distant. TCRbeta CDR3 regions were amplified from genomic DNA using the immunoSEQ Assay, a bias-controlled multiplex PCR. The paper's processing steps were these. The number of nucleated cells in each sample was estimated from the amplification of reference gene primers within the assay. To quantify the absolute abundance of each unique TCRbeta CDR3 rearrangement, sequence reads were collapsed and filtered. For each sample, productive Simpson clonality was calculated as the square root of Simpson's diversity index over productive rearrangements. The table was pulled from immuneACCESS by TCRdb, which kept in-frame rearrangements only. Such tables lose some clones; where checked, under half of the loss comes from unresolved V genes, and the rest has no known cause. The V and J calls and clone size were taken over from that table, and D and trimming were inferred from the DNA. The sample yields 100,000 to 150,000 clones; 80% were counted once. In total, the top ten clones hold 25% of the sample.

This specimen comes from a study of blood T cell repertoires in COVID-19 (dated by TCRdb to 2018 to 2020). For the study in its entirety: Samples covering the acute and convalescent phases of COVID-19 were provided by collaborators in the United States, Italy and Spain. The prospective study material was composed of cDNA or gDNA derived from T cells, B-cell-depleted T cells, or PBMCs. Subjects who had been exposed to COVID-19, were actively infected with it, or had recovered from it provided the deeply sampled blood TCRbeta repertoires that made up the dataset. The repertoires were released in a freely available public database intended as a resource for research on the immune response to SARS-CoV-2. Samples were obtained from the ongoing ImmuneRACE study (first 160 participants) and from over a thousand subjects provided by 6 global collaborators. Nearly every sample came with metadata listing a de-identified subject ID, COVID-19 status, age in years and sex. Where available, HLA class I and class II types were taken from metadata supplied by the sample provider and were not determined by assay-based typing. The investigation overall reported the following: Clinical and demographic metadata were provided uncurated, with the amount varying by source and participant.

Based on the germline V gene, the CDR1 and CDR2 sequences are SQVTM and ANQGSEA. From cysteine to phenylalanine, the CDR3 is 12 amino acids long. The sequence is cut down to CDR3 DNA, 36 bases in frame from base 1. At the junction V is shortened by 4 bases and J by 4 bases, with 10 bases in between. Each collaborating institution followed its own protocols to collect whole blood in K2EDTA tubes. Collaborator samples were shipped for TCRbeta analysis as frozen whole blood, isolated PBMCs, or DNA extracted from either sample type. The TCR sequence derives from a human donor in a cohort sampled during active COVID-19. The sequence is built from TRBV29-1 and TRBJ1-2; TRBD1 could be the D gene, as 5 bases match. Specimen: peripheral blood. CDR3 sequence: CSVVGGGYGYTF. DNA sequence: TGCAGCGTTGTTGGGGGGGGCTATGGCTACACCTTC. The CDR3 plus the reference TRBV29-1 and TRBJ1-2 genes for the other parts give the full variable domain: SAVISQKPSRDICQRGTSLTIQCQVDSQVTMMFWYRQQPGQSLTLIATANQGSEATYESGFVIDKFPISRPNLTFSTLTVSNMSPEDSSIYLCSVVGGGYGYTFGSGTRLTVV.